This entry lists 2 T cell receptor beta chains sequenced from one sample in a study of T-cell reconstitution after alpha-beta-depleted transplantation in children (TCRdb year 2016). What these receptors recognize is not known. Library preparation employed PCR. Sequencing took place on an Illumina HiSeq 2500. To normalize quantification of the TCRbeta repertoire, the TCR libraries were built with molecular barcoding that relied on unique molecular identifiers. The public reads were reanalyzed by TCRdb: fastp trimming at Q25, MiXCR alignment, in-frame beta chains only. All rows with the same CDR3 protein become a single entry with the most common DNA and genes. This sample is represented by about 300,000 distinct CDR3 sequences; 6.5% to 9% of them were singletons. The top ten hold approximately 8.6% of the sample. Results the study describes overall, beyond this receptor: Hyperexpanded clone frequencies declined over subsequent months; after one year, T-cell counts and TCRbeta diversity were mostly attributed to newly produced T cells.

The treatment or condition label corresponds to: allogeneic hematopoietic cell transplantation with graft depleted of TCRalphabeta T cells and CD19 B cells. Sequencing used peripheral blood, obtained 360 days after TCRalphabeta/CD19-depleted stem cell transplant. The receptors stem from a female patient aged 2 to 10 who had a stem cell transplant for Fanconi anemia, so the T cells may come from the graft donor.

This clonotype has ten or more counts. The chain joins TRBV10-3 to TRBJ2-5, with 9 bases matching TRBD2. In germline, CDR1 is ENHRY, CDR2 SYGVKD. With V trimmed by 6 bases and J by 1 base, 9 bases remained unmatched. The length of the CDR3 is 16 residues. CDR3: CAISEGLAGSQETQYF. The CDR3 DNA reads as TGTGCCATCAGCGAGGGGCTAGCGGGGAGCCAAGAGACCCAGTACTTC.

This clonotype appeared a few times. The J gene is TRBJ2-2, the V gene TRBV29-1; 8 nucleotides align to TRBD2. Trimming at V came to 6 bases and at J to 3 bases, leaving 9 bases not matched to a gene. There are 15 residues in the CDR3. The germline gives CDR1 SQVTM, CDR2 ANQGSEA. Written as DNA, the CDR3 is TGCAGCGTCCGGCGGTCGGGAGGGGACACCGGGGAGCTGTTTTTT. It is translated as CSVRRSGGDTGELFF.